This passage covers 7 T cell receptor beta chains from one sample sequenced in a study of T-cell reconstitution after alpha-beta-depleted transplantation in children. Library preparation (for TCRbeta) was performed with unique molecular identifiers. TCRdb passed the PCR reads through MiXCR, listing each CDR3 protein once. Among hundreds of thousands of distinct CDR3 sequences listed, roughly 13% were seen once. The sample here was PBMCs, mostly from graft donor cells, taken 360 days after TCRalphabeta/CD19-depleted stem cell transplant. The receptor set was obtained from a male patient between 10 and 17 years old who had a stem cell transplant for acute myeloid leukemia, so the T cells may come from the graft donor.

The V gene is TRBV6-2 or TRBV6-3, the J gene TRBJ2-2, with D possibly TRBD2 on 6 matching bases. From germline, CDR1 is MNHEY and CDR2 SVGEGT. Trimming cost V 3 bases and J 6 bases, with 14 bases left between them. The CDR3 consists of 15 residues. The CDR3 sequence is CASSYVGLAAGELFF. The CDR3 coding sequence is TGTGCCAGCAGTTATGTAGGTTTAGCGGCCGGGGAGCTGTTTTTT.

The chain couples TRBV11-2 to TRBJ2-1; D not certain. Germline CDR1 is SGHAT and CDR2 is FQNNGV. The CDR3 contains 15 residues. V shed 5 bases and J shed 0 bases, with 11 bases lying between them. The DNA for the CDR3 is TGTGCCAGCAGCCCCATGGGGATCTCCTACAATGAGCAGTTCTTC. Residues: CASSPMGISYNEQFF.

CDR3 nucleotides: TGTGCCAGCAGCTTACAGGGCGGGAGCACAGATACGCAGTATTTT. This encodes CASSLQGGSTDTQYF. The chain combines TRBV7-2 with TRBJ2-3; D may correspond to TRBD1 or TRBD2 (5 bases each). The length of the CDR3 is 15 residues. V dropped 2 bases and J dropped 0 bases, with 9 bases sitting between them. From germline, CDR1 is SGHTA and CDR2 FQGNSA.

The chain combines TRBV10-3 with TRBJ2-5, with D possibly being TRBD1 or TRBD2 (5 bases each). The ends were cut back, 2 bases at V and 2 bases at J, with 18 bases in the middle. From germline, CDR1 is ENHRY and CDR2 SYGVKD. The CDR3 has 17 residues. CDR3 protein: CAISEPPGPGPQETQYF. DNA for the CDR3: TGTGCCATCAGTGAGCCGCCGGGGCCTGGGCCACAAGAGACCCAGTACTTC.

Turning to this clonotype: With a much larger clone just one base away, this may be a read error. The chain recombines TRBV19 with TRBJ2-2, with D unclear. V was shortened by 10 bases and J by 7 bases, with 7 bases between the two germline ends. The CDR3 contains 10 residues. Germline CDR1 is LNHDA and CDR2 is SQIVND (reference sequence). This CDR3 reads CAITGGELFF. CDR3 coding DNA: TGTGCCATTACGGGCGGGGAGCTGTTTTTT.

This clonotype turned up a few times. The V and J genes are TRBV5-1 and TRBJ2-1, with D perhaps matching TRBD1 or TRBD2 (5 bases each). The CDR3 runs to 17 residues. Trimming removed 3 bases at V and 2 bases at J, with 18 bases between. Germline V gene lookup returns CDR1 SGHRS and CDR2 YFSETQ. The CDR3 DNA reads TGCGCCAGCAGCTCCCATCTTGGGGCGGGTCCCTACAATGAGCAGTTCTTC. Its translation is CASSSHLGAGPYNEQFF.

This clonotype has at least ten counts. This CDR3 reads CASSLDGFSGRTSIYNEQFF. The CDR3 DNA sequence: TGTGCCAGCAGCTTAGATGGTTTTAGCGGGAGGACATCTATTTACAATGAGCAGTTCTTC. This chain uses TRBV7-6 with TRBJ2-1, with 10 bases identical to TRBD2. This CDR3 has 20 amino acids. Losses at the gene ends were 1 base for V and 4 bases for J; bases not matched to a gene: 16. Looked up from germline, CDR1 is SGHVS and CDR2 is FNYEAQ.